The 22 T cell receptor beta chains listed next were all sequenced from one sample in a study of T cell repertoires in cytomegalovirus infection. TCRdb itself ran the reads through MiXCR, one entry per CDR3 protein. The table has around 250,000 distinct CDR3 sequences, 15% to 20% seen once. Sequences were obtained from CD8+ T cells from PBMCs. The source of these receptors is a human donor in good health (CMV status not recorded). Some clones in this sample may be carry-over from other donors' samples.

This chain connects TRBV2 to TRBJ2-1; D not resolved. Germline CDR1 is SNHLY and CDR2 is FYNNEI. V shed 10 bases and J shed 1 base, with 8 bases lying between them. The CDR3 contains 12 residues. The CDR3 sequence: CATDGSYNEQFF. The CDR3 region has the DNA TGTGCCACAGACGGGTCCTACAATGAGCAGTTCTTC.

CDR3 sequence: CASSYYRGPYEQYF. CDR3 coding DNA: TGTGCCAGCAGTTACTACAGGGGGCCCTACGAGCAGTACTTC. This chain joins TRBV27 and TRBJ2-7, with 9 bases aligning to TRBD1. Trimming cost V 4 bases and J 2 bases; bases outside gene matches: 3. This CDR3 has 14 residues. The germline V gene encodes CDR1 MNHEY and CDR2 SMNVEV (reference sequence).

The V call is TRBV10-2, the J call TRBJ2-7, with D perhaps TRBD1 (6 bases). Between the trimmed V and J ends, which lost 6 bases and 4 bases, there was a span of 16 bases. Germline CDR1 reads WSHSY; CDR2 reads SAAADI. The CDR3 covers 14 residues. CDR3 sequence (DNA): TGCGCCAGCAGAACAACGTTGGACAGATACGAGCAGTACTTC. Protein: CASRTTLDRYEQYF.

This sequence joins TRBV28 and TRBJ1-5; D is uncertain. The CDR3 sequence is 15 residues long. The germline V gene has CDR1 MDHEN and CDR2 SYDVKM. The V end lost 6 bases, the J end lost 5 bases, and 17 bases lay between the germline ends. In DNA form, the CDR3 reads TGTGCCAGCAGGGTAACGGCGCATGACGATCAGCCCCAGCATTTT. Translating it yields CASRVTAHDDQPQHF.

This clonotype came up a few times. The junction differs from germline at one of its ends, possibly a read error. The CDR3 DNA sequence: TGTGCTAGCAGCTTAGTGTTAGCGGACTCCTACAATGAGCAGTTCTTC. Protein: CASSLVLADSYNEQFF. The chain has TRBV7-7 and TRBJ2-1; the D gene is possibly TRBD2 (6 bases). Per the germline V gene, CDR1 is SSHAT and CDR2 is FNYEAQ (reference sequence). The CDR3 is 16 residues long.

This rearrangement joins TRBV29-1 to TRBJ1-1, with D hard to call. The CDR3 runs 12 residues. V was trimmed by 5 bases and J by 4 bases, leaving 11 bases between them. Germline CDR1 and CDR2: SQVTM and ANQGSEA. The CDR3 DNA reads TGCAGCGTTAATCGGGTAGGCACTGAAGCTTTCTTT. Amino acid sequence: CSVNRVGTEAFF.

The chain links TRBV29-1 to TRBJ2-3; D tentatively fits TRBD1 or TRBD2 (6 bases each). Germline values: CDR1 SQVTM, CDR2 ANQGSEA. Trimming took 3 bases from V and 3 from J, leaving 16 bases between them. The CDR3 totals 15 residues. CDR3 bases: TGCAGCGTTGAGGTCGTTCCGGGGGCAACAGATACGCAGTATTTT. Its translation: CSVEVVPGATDTQYF.

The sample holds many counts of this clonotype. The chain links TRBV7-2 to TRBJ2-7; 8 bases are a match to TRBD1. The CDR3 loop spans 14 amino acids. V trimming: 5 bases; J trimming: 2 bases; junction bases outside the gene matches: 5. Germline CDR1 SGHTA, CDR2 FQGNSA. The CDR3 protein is CASSQRQGPYEQYF. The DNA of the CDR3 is TGTGCCAGCAGCCAAAGACAGGGGCCCTACGAGCAGTACTTC.

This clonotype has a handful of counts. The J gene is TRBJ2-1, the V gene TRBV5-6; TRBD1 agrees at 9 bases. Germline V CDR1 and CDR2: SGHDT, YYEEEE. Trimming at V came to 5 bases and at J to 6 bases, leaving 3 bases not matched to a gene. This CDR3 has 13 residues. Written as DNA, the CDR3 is TGTGCCAGCAGGCAGACAGGGGGCAATGAGCAGTTCTTC. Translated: CASRQTGGNEQFF.

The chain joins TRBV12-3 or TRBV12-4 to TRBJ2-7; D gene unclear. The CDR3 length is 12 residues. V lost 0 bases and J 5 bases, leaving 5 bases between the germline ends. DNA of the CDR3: TGTGCCAGCAGTTTAGCAGGTCACGAGCAGTACTTC. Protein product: CASSLAGHEQYF.

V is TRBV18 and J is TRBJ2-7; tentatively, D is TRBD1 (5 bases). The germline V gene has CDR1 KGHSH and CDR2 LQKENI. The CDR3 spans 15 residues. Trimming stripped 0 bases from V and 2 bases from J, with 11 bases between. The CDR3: CASSPPTGSPYEQYF. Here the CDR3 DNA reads TGTGCCAGCTCACCACCTACAGGCAGCCCCTACGAGCAGTACTTC.

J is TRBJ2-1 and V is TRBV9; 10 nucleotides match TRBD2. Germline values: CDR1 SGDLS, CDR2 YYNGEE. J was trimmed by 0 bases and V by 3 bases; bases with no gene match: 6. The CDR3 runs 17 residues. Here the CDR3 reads CASSAPLAGGSYNEQFF. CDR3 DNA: TGTGCCAGCAGCGCACCCTTAGCGGGAGGCTCCTACAATGAGCAGTTCTTC. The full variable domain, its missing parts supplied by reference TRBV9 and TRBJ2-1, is DSGVTQTPKHLITATGQRVTLRCSPRSGDLSVYWYQQSLDQGLQFLIQYYNGEERAKGNILERFSAQQFPDLHSELNLSSLELGDSALYFCASSAPLAGGSYNEQFFGPGTRLTVL.

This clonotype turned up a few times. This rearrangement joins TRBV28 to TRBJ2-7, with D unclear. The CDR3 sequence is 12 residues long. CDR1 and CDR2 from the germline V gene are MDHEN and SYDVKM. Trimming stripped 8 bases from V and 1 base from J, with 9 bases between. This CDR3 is CASAPMSYEQYF. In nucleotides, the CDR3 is TGTGCCAGCGCGCCAATGTCCTACGAGCAGTACTTC.

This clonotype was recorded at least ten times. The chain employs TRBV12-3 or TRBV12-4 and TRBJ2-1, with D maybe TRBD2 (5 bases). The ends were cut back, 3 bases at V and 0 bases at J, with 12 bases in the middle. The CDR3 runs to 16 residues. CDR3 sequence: CASSFYAGSSYNEQFF. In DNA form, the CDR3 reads TGTGCCAGCAGTTTTTACGCGGGCAGCTCCTACAATGAGCAGTTCTTC.

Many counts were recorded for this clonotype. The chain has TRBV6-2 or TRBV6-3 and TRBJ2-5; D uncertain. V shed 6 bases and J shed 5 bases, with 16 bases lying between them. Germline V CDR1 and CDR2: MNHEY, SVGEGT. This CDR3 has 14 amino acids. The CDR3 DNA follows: TGTGCCAGCAGCACGGTGAACCCCCAGGAGACCCAGTACTTC. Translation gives CASSTVNPQETQYF.

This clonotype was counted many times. CDR3 amino acids: CASSLRGQGSEKLFF. The CDR3 DNA sequence: TGTGCCAGCAGCTTAAGGGGACAGGGAAGCGAAAAACTGTTTTTT. This sequence joins TRBV7-6 and TRBJ1-4; TRBD1 matches at 9 bases. The trim removed 2 bases at V and 8 bases at J, leaving 6 bases unmatched. Germline V gene data show CDR1 as SGHVS and CDR2 as FNYEAQ. There are 15 residues in the CDR3.

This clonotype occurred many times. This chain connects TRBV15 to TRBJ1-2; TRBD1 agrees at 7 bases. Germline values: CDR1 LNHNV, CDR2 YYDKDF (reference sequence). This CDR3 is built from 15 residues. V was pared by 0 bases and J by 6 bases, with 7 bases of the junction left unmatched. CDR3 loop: CATSREEGALDGYTF. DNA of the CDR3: TGTGCCACCAGCAGAGAAGAGGGGGCTCTGGATGGCTACACCTTC.

The CDR3 DNA follows: TGTGCCAGCAGTTTATGGATTACAGCGACTTACTACGAGCAGTACTTC. Protein sequence: CASSLWITATYYEQYF. This sequence joins TRBV28 and TRBJ2-7; D gene ambiguous. With 0 bases removed from V and 3 bases from J, the gap between germline ends came to 15 bases. Germline-derived CDR1 and CDR2 are MDHEN and SYDVKM. The CDR3 is 16 residues long.

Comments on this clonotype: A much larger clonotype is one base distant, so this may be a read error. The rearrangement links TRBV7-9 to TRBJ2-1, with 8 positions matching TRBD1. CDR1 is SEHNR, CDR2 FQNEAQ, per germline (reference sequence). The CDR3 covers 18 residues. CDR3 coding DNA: TGTGACAGCAGACATCACCAGGTCCGGACAGGGTTTACGAATGAGCAGTTCTTC. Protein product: CDSRHHQVRTGFTNEQFF. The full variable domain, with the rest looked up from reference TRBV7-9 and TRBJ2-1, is DTGVSQNPRHKITKRGQNVTFRCDPISEHNRLYWYRQTLGQGPEFLTYFQNEAQLEKSRLLSDRFSAERPKGSFSTLEIQRTEQGDSAMYLCDSRHHQVRTGFTNEQFFGPGTRLTVL.

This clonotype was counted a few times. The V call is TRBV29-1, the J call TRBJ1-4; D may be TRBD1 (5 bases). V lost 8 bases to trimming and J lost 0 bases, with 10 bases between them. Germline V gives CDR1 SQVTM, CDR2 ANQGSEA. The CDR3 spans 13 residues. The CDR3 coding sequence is TGCAGCCTCCCAGGGTCAACTAATGAAAAACTGTTTTTT. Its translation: CSLPGSTNEKLFF.

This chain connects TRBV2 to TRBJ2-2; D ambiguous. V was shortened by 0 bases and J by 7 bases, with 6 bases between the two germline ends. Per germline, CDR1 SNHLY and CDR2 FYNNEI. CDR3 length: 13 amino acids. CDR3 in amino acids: CASSEARFGELFF. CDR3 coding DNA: TGTGCCAGCAGTGAAGCGCGATTCGGGGAGCTGTTTTTT. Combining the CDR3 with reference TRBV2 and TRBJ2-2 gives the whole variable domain EPEVTQTPSHQVTQMGQEVILRCVPISNHLYFYWYRQILGQKVEFLVSFYNNEISEKSEIFDDQFSVERPDGSNFTLKIRSTKLEDSAMYFCASSEARFGELFFGEGSRLTVL.

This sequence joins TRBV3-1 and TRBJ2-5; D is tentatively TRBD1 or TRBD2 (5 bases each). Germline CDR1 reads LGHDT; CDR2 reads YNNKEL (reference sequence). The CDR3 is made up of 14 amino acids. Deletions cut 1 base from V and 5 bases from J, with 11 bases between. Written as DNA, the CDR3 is TGTGCCAGCAGCCAAGGGGGACCACGCGAGACCCAGTACTTC. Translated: CASSQGGPRETQYF.